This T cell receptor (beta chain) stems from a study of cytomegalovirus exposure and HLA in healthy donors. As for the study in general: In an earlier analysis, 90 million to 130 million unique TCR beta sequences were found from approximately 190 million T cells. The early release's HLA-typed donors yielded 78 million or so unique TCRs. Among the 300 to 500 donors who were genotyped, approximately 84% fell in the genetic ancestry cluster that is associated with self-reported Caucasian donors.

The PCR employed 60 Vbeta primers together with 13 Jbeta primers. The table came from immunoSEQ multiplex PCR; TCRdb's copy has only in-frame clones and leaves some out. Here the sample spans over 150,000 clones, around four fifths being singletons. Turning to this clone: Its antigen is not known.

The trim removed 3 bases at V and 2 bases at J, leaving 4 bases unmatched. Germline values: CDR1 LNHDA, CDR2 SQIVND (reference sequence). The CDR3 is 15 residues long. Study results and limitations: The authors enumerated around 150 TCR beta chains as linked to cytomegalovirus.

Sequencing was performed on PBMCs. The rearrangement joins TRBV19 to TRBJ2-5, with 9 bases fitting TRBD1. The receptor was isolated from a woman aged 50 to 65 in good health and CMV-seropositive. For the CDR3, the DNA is TGTGCCAGTAGTATGACAGGGGGAAGACAAGAGACCCAGTACTTC. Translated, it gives CASSMTGGRQETQYF.